This T cell receptor (beta chain) was found in a study of identical twins. This clonotype showed up just a few times. The antigen is unknown. All of the donors were Caucasians in good health. The CDR3 runs 20 residues. Overall study findings and caveats: Cord blood beta clonotypes present at high abundance carried fewer insertions; no such pattern appeared in memory repertoires. It was cross-sectional statistical analysis, not following the same donors, that the conclusions relied on.

Template switching created a universal primer site, and the cDNA included unique molecular identifiers. TCRdb re-called the 5' RACE reads with MiXCR, one entry per CDR3 protein. Of more than 650,000 distinct CDR3 sequences listed, around 6.1% are singletons. The origin of this receptor is a man between 18 and 29 years old in good health. The J gene is TRBJ2-2, the V gene TRBV21-1; TRBD1, as called in the table, went unchecked against the DNA. TRBV21-1 is described as a pseudogene. Sequencing was done on a sample of naive T cells sorted from blood. The CDR3 loop is CAGRNRYGTGGPYNTGELFF. CDR3 nucleotides: TGTGCCGGACGAAACCGATATGGGACAGGGGGCCCCTACAACACCGGGGAGCTGTTTTTT.